This T cell receptor beta chain comes out of a study of blood T cell repertoires in COVID-19. Whole-study context: Sites in the United States, Italy and Spain provided acute and convalescent COVID-19 samples. The cDNA or gDNA used as material had been derived from T cells, B-cell-depleted T cells, or PBMCs.

Original processing notes: Using reference gene primer amplification, nucleated cell counts were estimated. The data were produced by immunoSEQ multiplex PCR, yet TCRdb's version contains in-frame clones alone and is incomplete. V, J and clone size reflect that table, while D and trimming were determined from the DNA. The sample holds about 120,000 clones; roughly four fifths are singletons and the top ten take around 9.3%. Per germline, CDR1 LNHDA and CDR2 SQIVND (reference sequence). The trim removed 8 bases at V and 2 bases at J, leaving 9 bases unmatched. The CDR3 is made up of 15 amino acids. The sequenced material came from peripheral blood. This TCR came from a human donor in a cohort sampled during active COVID-19. V gene TRBV19 combines with J gene TRBJ2-1; 7 bases match TRBD2. The CDR3 sequence is CASGDPGGPYNEQFF. CDR3 DNA sequence: TGTGCCAGTGGTGATCCGGGGGGTCCCTACAATGAGCAGTTCTTC.